One sample yielded the 29 T cell receptor beta chains listed below, sequenced in a study of CD8+ T cells in alopecia areata. Following extraction, RNA underwent reverse transcription to cDNA, which served as the sequencing template. The method was immunoSEQ multiplex PCR; TCRdb's version includes in-frame clones alone and lacks a portion of them. There are about 270,000 clones in the sample, none observed a single time. The authors sorted pooled cutaneous lymph node cells using CD4, CD8alpha, NKG2D, NKG2ACE and other markers. Sequenced input: CD4+ T cells sorted from a lymph node. These receptors all come from a C3H/HeJ mouse with alopecia areata. The strain's MHC haplotype is H2-k.

Details on this clone: Mouse gene names apply. The CDR3 end lies 4 residues beyond the end of the read and is filled in from the germline J gene. This chain links TRBV13-3 with TRBJ2-1; the match to TRBD1 covers 9 bases. The CDR3 contains 15 residues. V gave up 2 bases and J gave up 3 bases; unmatched junction bases: 3. The germline V gene has CDR1 NNHDY and CDR2 SYVADS. The CDR3 DNA, read in part, is TGTGCCAGCAGTGAGGAGACAGGGGGCTATGCT. It specifies CASSEETGGYA. The CDR3 in full is CASSEETGGYAEQFF.

This clone was seen a few times. The gene names given are mouse names. Read sequence stops 4 residues before the CDR3 end, and the germline J gene provides the missing end. This rearrangement joins TRBV17 to TRBJ2-5; 8 nucleotides agree with TRBD2. The CDR3 is 17 amino acids. V gave up 2 bases and J gave up 1 base; unmatched junction bases: 8. Germline-derived CDR1 and CDR2 are MNHDT and YYDKIL. The part of the CDR3 DNA that was read is TGTGCTAGCAGTAGAAAAGGGGGGGGGCTTCACCAAGAC. Translated, it gives CASSRKGGGLHQD. The whole CDR3 sequence is CASSRKGGGLHQDTQYF.

This clone came up a few times. Gene names are mouse gene names. The CDR3 end lies 4 residues beyond the end of the read and is filled in from the germline J gene. The chain combines TRBV17 with TRBJ2-2; D is perhaps TRBD2 (7 bases). The CDR3 loop spans 14 amino acids. Germline V gives CDR1 MNHDT, CDR2 YYDKIL. Trimming cost V 4 bases and J 5 bases, with 11 bases left between them. CDR3 amino acids: CASSKGGATGQLYF. Incomplete CDR3 DNA: TGTGCTAGCAGTAAGGGGGGCGCAACCGGG.

For this clone: Germline and genes here are mouse. The read finishes 3 residues shy of the CDR3 end, and the germline J gene is used to complete it. The chain joins TRBV13-3 to TRBJ1-6, with D possibly being TRBD1 (6 bases). TRBJ1-6 is an ORF, with its function uncertain. Germline CDR1 and CDR2: NNHDY and SYVADS. The CDR3 covers 14 residues. Between the trimmed V and J ends, which lost 5 bases and 6 bases, there was a span of 12 bases. The CDR3 region is CASRTSRGNSPLYF. CDR3 DNA (partial): TGTGCCAGCAGAACCTCCAGGGGTAATTCGCCC.

In its sample, this clone was seen a few times. Gene names and germline refer to mouse. The read stops 4 residues short of the end of the CDR3; the missing end is completed from the germline J gene. The chain combines TRBV19 with TRBJ2-4, with TRBD1 as a possible D gene (5 bases). Germline CDR1 reads FNHDT; CDR2 reads SITEND (reference sequence). This CDR3 spans 13 amino acids. The CDR3 sequence is CASSVRRANTLYF. Incomplete CDR3 DNA: TGTGCCAGCAGTGTCCGCAGGGCAAAC.

This clone occurred a few times. Any gene name here is a mouse gene name. The read ends 4 residues before the CDR3 terminus; that terminus is restored from the germline J gene. V gene TRBV14 combines with J gene TRBJ2-4, with 7 bases that match TRBD1. V lost 2 bases and J lost 0; bases outside the gene matches: 6. The CDR3 length is 16 residues. Germline CDR1 reads SGHDT; CDR2 reads FRDEAV. The CDR3 sequence is CASSLGQSSSQNTLYF. The CDR3 bases that were read are TGTGCCAGCAGTTTGGGACAGTCCTCTAGTCAAAAC.

Concerning this clone itself: Gene and germline names: mouse. The read terminates 4 residues ahead of where the CDR3 ends, so the germline J gene completes it. The chain uses TRBV5 and TRBJ2-2; 8 bases agree with TRBD2. Germline values: CDR1 LGHNA, CDR2 YNLKQL (reference sequence). The CDR3 is made up of 17 amino acids. J was trimmed by 0 bases and V by 4 bases; bases with no gene match: 7. The CDR3 here is CASSRPLWGANTGQLYF. The part of the CDR3 DNA that was read is TGTGCCAGCAGCCGCCCTCTCTGGGGGGCAAACACCGGG.

This clone occurred a few times. Mouse names are used for the genes. The sequence runs out 4 residues before the end of the CDR3; the remainder is reconstructed from the germline J gene. The chain employs TRBV5 and TRBJ2-5, with D perhaps matching TRBD1 (6 bases). Per germline, CDR1 LGHNA and CDR2 YNLKQL (reference sequence). The CDR3 has 14 residues. The part of the CDR3 DNA that was read is TGTGCCAGCAGCCAAACAGGGAGGGGAGAC. Translated, it gives CASSQTGRGD. Given in full, the CDR3 is CASSQTGRGDTQYF.

A note on this clone: Gene names are mouse gene names. The read ends 4 residues early relative to the CDR3; the germline J gene fills the gap. This chain connects TRBV31 to TRBJ2-1, with 11 bases fitting TRBD2. Germline V CDR1 and CDR2: GKSSPN, SITVG. Germline trimming cut 0 bases from V and 5 bases from J; bases unmatched to any gene: 6. This CDR3 comprises 16 residues. CDR3 in amino acids: CAWSLAGTGGNAEQFF. The DNA read from the CDR3 is TGTGCCTGGAGTCTCGCCGGGACTGGGGGTAATGCT.

Concerning this clone itself: The germline and genes are mouse ones. The sequenced fragment ends 4 residues before the CDR3 boundary, so the rest is inferred from the germline J gene. The chain has TRBV19 and TRBJ2-7; TRBD1 agrees at 7 bases. The V and J ends lost 2 bases and 2 bases, in that order; junction bases with no gene match: 4. The CDR3 is made up of 14 amino acids. CDR1 and CDR2 (germline): FNHDT, SITEND (reference sequence). CDR3: CASSMGDRTYEQYF. The CDR3 DNA, read in part, is TGTGCCAGCAGTATGGGGGACAGAACCTAT.

This clone was detected only a few times. Genes and germline are mouse. The read terminates 4 residues ahead of where the CDR3 ends, so the germline J gene completes it. The chain couples TRBV5 to TRBJ2-1; TRBD1 might be the D (6 bases). V gave up 0 bases and J gave up 1 base, with 10 bases separating them. CDR1 is LGHNA and CDR2 is YNLKQL in the germline V gene (reference sequence). There are 16 residues in the CDR3. This CDR3 is CASSQDSQGNYAEQFF. Incomplete CDR3 DNA: TGTGCCAGCAGCCAAGATTCTCAGGGGAACTATGCT.

As to this clone: Any gene name here is a mouse gene name. The DNA ends 4 residues before the CDR3 does, and the rest of the CDR3 is filled in from the germline J gene. The chain carries TRBV13-1 and TRBJ2-1; tentative D call: TRBD1 (6 bases). In germline, CDR1 is NSHNY, CDR2 SYGAGN. Between the trimmed V and J ends, which lost 0 bases and 4 bases, there was a span of 14 bases. The CDR3 has 16 residues. The CDR3 sequence: CASSDGDMGRYAEQFF. The sequenced part of the CDR3 DNA is TGTGCCAGCAGTGATGGGGACATGGGAAGGTATGCT.

On this clone: Gene names and germline match the mouse. CDR3 DNA, as far as it was read: TGTGCCAGCAGCCTACAGGGGGTGGGGGCT. Translating it yields CASSLQGVGA. The entire CDR3 is CASSLQGVGAEQFF. This sequence joins TRBV13-3 and TRBJ2-1; 8 bases map to TRBD1. The read stops 4 residues short of the end of the CDR3; the missing end is completed from the germline J gene. From germline, CDR1 is NNHDY and CDR2 SYVADS. The CDR3 covers 14 residues.

This clone has more than one count but fewer than ten. Mouse germline and gene names are used. The missing CDR3 end, 4 residues past where the read stops, is filled in from the germline J gene. Other DNA variants within this sample encode the same CDR3. V gene TRBV13-3 combines with J gene TRBJ1-2, with 8 bases lining up with TRBD1. V lost 4 bases, J lost 2 bases, and 4 bases stayed unmatched. The CDR3 extends over 14 amino acids. Germline assignment: CDR1 NNHDY and CDR2 SYVADS. The CDR3 reads CASSPDRANSDYTF. CDR3 bases read: TGTGCCAGCAGTCCGGACAGGGCTAACTCC.

About this clone: Genes here carry mouse names. The CDR3 end lies 4 residues beyond the end of the read and is filled in from the germline J gene. The rearrangement joins TRBV31 to TRBJ2-2; 8 bases map to TRBD1. The CDR3 is 15 residues long. CDR1 is GKSSPN and CDR2 is SITVG in the germline V gene. V gave up 0 bases and J gave up 3 bases; unmatched junction bases: 3. CDR3 loop: CAWSLGQGYTGQLYF. The covered CDR3 bases are TGTGCCTGGAGTCTCGGACAGGGATACACCGGG.

This clone was seen a handful of times. A much larger clone is a single base away; this may be a read error. Germline and genes here are mouse. The read stops 4 residues short of the end of the CDR3; the missing end is completed from the germline J gene. The chain couples TRBV19 to TRBJ2-2, with D possibly matching TRBD1 (5 bases). V lost 5 bases and J lost 0, with 5 bases in between. In germline, CDR1 is FNHDT, CDR2 SITEND (reference sequence). The CDR3 sequence is 13 residues long. The CDR3 bases that were read are TGTGCCAGCAGGGACACAAACACCGGG. This gives the protein CASRDTNTG. The entire CDR3 protein reads CASRDTNTGQLYF.

This clone was seen more than once but under ten times. Genes here carry mouse names. The read ends 4 residues early relative to the CDR3; the germline J gene fills the gap. Other DNA variants within this sample encode the same CDR3. The V and J genes are TRBV5 and TRBJ2-5; 12 bases match TRBD2. The V gene's germline CDR1 is LGHNA and CDR2 YNLKQL (reference sequence). The CDR3 is made up of 14 amino acids. CDR3 in amino acids: CASSQGLGGDTQYF. CDR3 DNA, as far as it was read: TGTGCCAGCAGCCAGGGACTGGGGGGCGAC.

The sample holds a few counts of this clone. Mouse gene names apply. The read gets to within 4 residues of the CDR3 end, and the germline J gene fills in the rest. The J gene is TRBJ2-1, the V gene TRBV31; 10 bases match TRBD1. The CDR3 totals 13 residues. Germline V gene lookup returns CDR1 GKSSPN and CDR2 SITVG. The CDR3 bases that were read are TGTGCCTGGGAGGGACAGGGGAGGGCT. Translated: CAWEGQGRA. The entire CDR3 sequence reads CAWEGQGRAEQFF.

This clone has a handful of counts. The gene names given are mouse names. The read gets to within 4 residues of the CDR3 end, and the germline J gene fills in the rest. In the same sample, other DNA sequences code for this CDR3. The rearrangement links TRBV13-2 to TRBJ2-2; 7 bases align to TRBD2. There are 15 residues in the CDR3. Germline values: CDR1 NNHNN, CDR2 SYGAGS (reference sequence). Trimming cost V 4 bases and J 0 bases; bases outside gene matches: 3. CDR3 sequence: CASGRLGANTGQLYF. The sequenced part of the CDR3 DNA is TGTGCCAGCGGTCGACTGGGAGCAAACACCGGG.

Comment on this clone: The genes are named according to mouse. CDR3 amino acids: CASSFRDRGRGDTQYF. The DNA read from the CDR3 is TGTGCCAGCAGCTTCCGGGACAGGGGGCGCGGGGAC. The V gene is TRBV3, the J gene TRBJ2-5; the match to TRBD1 covers 12 bases. The read ends 4 residues before the CDR3 terminus; that terminus is restored from the germline J gene. This CDR3 is built from 16 residues. Germline CDR1 reads SNHLY; CDR2 reads FYNGKV (reference sequence).

Concerning this clone itself: All gene names here are mouse names. From the germline J gene comes the end of the CDR3, since the read stops 4 residues before it. The chain uses TRBV19 and TRBJ2-2; TRBD1 matches at 8 bases. Germline V gene sequence: CDR1 FNHDT, CDR2 SITEND (reference sequence). V gave up 4 bases and J gave up 4 bases; unmatched junction bases: 3. This CDR3 comprises 14 residues. The part of the CDR3 DNA that was read is TGTGCCAGCAGTCAAGACAGGGGCACCGGG. This translates into CASSQDRGTG. The full CDR3 protein reads CASSQDRGTGQLYF. Using reference TRBV19 and TRBJ2-2 for the parts outside the CDR3, the full variable domain is GGIITQTPKFLIGQEGQKLTLKCQQNFNHDTMYWYRQDSGKGLRLIYYSITENDLQKGDLSEGYDASREKKSSFSLTVTSAQKNEMAVFLCASSQDRGTGQLYFGEGSKLTVL.

This clone was seen repeatedly, ten times or more. Each gene name is a mouse one. Sequencing ends 4 residues short of the CDR3 end; the germline J gene provides the rest. The same CDR3 can be traced to other DNA sequences in this sample. V gene TRBV19 combines with J gene TRBJ1-1, with 8 positions matching TRBD1. The CDR3 consists of 13 residues. V was pared by 5 bases and J by 0 bases, with 0 bases of the junction left unmatched. CDR1 is FNHDT, CDR2 SITEND, per germline (reference sequence). The sequenced CDR3 bases are TGTGCCAGCAGGACAGGGGCAAACACA. It yields the protein CASRTGANT. The entire CDR3 sequence reads CASRTGANTEVFF.

This clone has only a few counts. Mouse germline and gene names are used. The sequenced fragment ends 4 residues before the CDR3 boundary, so the rest is inferred from the germline J gene. This sequence joins TRBV13-1 and TRBJ2-4, with 7 bases identical to TRBD1. V shed 2 bases, J shed 3 bases, and the junction held 9 bases outside the gene matches. Germline assignment: CDR1 NSHNY and CDR2 SYGAGN. The CDR3 has 16 residues. CDR3 DNA (partial): TGTGCCAGCAGTGAGATCTCAGGGGGACGGCAAAAC. The encoded protein is CASSEISGGRQN. From start to end, the CDR3 is CASSEISGGRQNTLYF.

To note about this clone: Germline and genes: mouse. The read falls 4 residues short of the CDR3 end, and the missing part is taken from the germline J gene. This chain connects TRBV13-1 to TRBJ2-4, with D perhaps TRBD1 (5 bases). The CDR3 totals 14 residues. The V gene's germline CDR1 is NSHNY and CDR2 SYGAGN. The CDR3 DNA, read in part, is TGTGCCAGCAGTGATGCAAGGACACCTAAC. Its translation is CASSDARTPN. The whole CDR3 protein reads CASSDARTPNTLYF.

There are a few counts of this clone. Gene and germline names: mouse. The read is 4 residues too short to cover the CDR3 end, so that end is filled in from the germline J gene. This CDR3 is also generated by other DNA sequences in the sample. The V and J genes are TRBV5 and TRBJ1-1; 9 bases map to TRBD1. The V and J ends lost 4 bases and 3 bases, in that order; junction bases with no gene match: 3. CDR1 and CDR2 (germline): LGHNA, YNLKQL (reference sequence). The CDR3 has 14 residues. CDR3 DNA (partial): TGTGCCAGCAGCCCACAGGGGGCGGACACA. It specifies CASSPQGADT. The complete CDR3 reads CASSPQGADTEVFF.

As to this clone: Mouse germline and gene names are used. The read falls 4 residues short of the CDR3 end, and the missing part is taken from the germline J gene. This chain connects TRBV13-3 to TRBJ1-1; TRBD1 might be the D (6 bases). CDR1 is NNHDY, CDR2 SYVADS, per germline. Trimming pared 3 bases from V and 4 bases from J, leaving 10 bases between. The CDR3 spans 13 residues. CDR3 loop: CASSGDKATEVFF. CDR3 bases read: TGTGCCAGCAGTGGGGACAAGGCCACA.

This clone occurred a few times. Gene names follow the mouse nomenclature. The observed sequence ends 4 residues before the CDR3 terminus, with the missing tail filled in from the germline J gene. The V call is TRBV29, the J call TRBJ2-1; D is perhaps TRBD1 (5 bases). This CDR3 comprises 16 residues. V lost 0 bases to trimming and J lost 4 bases, with 13 bases between them. Germline CDR1 and CDR2: MSHET and SYDVDS. The CDR3 sequence: CASSLSMEGVYAEQFF. CDR3 DNA (partial): TGTGCTAGCAGTTTATCGATGGAAGGGGTATATGCT.

This clone was detected only a few times. The genes are named according to mouse. The read ends 4 residues before the CDR3 terminus; that terminus is restored from the germline J gene. The sample has other DNA sequences that encode this CDR3 too. The rearrangement joins TRBV4 to TRBJ2-1; D perhaps matches TRBD1 (6 bases). Germline-derived CDR1 and CDR2 are LGHDT and YNNKQL (reference sequence). Trimming stripped 3 bases from V and 1 base from J, with 7 bases between. The CDR3 has 14 residues. The sequenced CDR3 bases are TGTGCCAGCAGCTACAGGGGAAACTATGCT. Residues: CASSYRGNYA. The full CDR3 protein is CASSYRGNYAEQFF.

Points on this clone: The gene names given are mouse names. The CDR3 loop reads CASTPGTNNYAEQFF. Partial CDR3 DNA: TGTGCCAGCACCCCCGGGACAAATAACTATGCT. V is TRBV19 and J is TRBJ2-1, with D possibly being TRBD1 (6 bases). The CDR3 goes on 4 residues after the read ends, and that part is filled in from the germline J gene. Germline-derived CDR1 and CDR2 are FNHDT and SITEND (reference sequence). Deletions cut 6 bases from V and 0 bases from J, with 13 bases between. The CDR3 spans 15 residues. Based on the CDR3 plus reference TRBV19 and TRBJ2-1, the full variable domain is GGIITQTPKFLIGQEGQKLTLKCQQNFNHDTMYWYRQDSGKGLRLIYYSITENDLQKGDLSEGYDASREKKSSFSLTVTSAQKNEMAVFLCASTPGTNNYAEQFFGPGTRLTVL.